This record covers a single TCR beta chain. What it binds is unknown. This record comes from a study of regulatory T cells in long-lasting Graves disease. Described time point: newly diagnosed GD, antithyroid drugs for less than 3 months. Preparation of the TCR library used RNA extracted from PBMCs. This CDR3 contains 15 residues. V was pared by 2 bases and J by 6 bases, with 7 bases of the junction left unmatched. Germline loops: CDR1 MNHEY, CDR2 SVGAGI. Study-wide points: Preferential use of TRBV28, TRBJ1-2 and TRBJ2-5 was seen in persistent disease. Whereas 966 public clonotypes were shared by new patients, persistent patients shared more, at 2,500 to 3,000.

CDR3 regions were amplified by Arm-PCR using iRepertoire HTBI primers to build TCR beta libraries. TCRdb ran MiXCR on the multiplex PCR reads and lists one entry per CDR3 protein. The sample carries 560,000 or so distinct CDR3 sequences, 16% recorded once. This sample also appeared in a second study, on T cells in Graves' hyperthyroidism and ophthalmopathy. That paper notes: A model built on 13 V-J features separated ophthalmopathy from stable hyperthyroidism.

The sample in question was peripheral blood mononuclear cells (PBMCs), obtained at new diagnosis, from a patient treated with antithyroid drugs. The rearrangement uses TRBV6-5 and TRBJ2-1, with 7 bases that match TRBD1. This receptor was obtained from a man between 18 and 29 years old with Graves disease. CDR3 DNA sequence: TGTGCCAGCAGTTACGCCTTACAGGGGAGCAATGAGCAGTTCTTC. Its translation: CASSYALQGSNEQFF.